A selection of T cell receptor beta chains follows, all from one sample in a study of blood T cell repertoires in COVID-19. Only in-frame clones appear in the TCRdb table, and some are missing; sequencing was by immunoSEQ multiplex PCR. The profile covers 250,000 to 300,000 clones, with approximately 85% appearing a single time and 1.5% to 2% taken by the ten largest. Sequencing was performed on PBMCs or T cells enriched from blood (not recorded which). The receptors come from a woman aged 50 to 60 who had recovered from COVID-19. The CDR3 runs from the conserved cysteine through the conserved F or W. The D gene is left open where the match is weak. Expanded clones are given a class, and other clones once, few, many or no size at all.

>.|TRBJ1-4|TRBD1|TRBV2
TGTGCCAGCAGCAGGGGGCCAAGCACTGAAAAACTGTTTTTT
CASSRGPSTEKLFF
>.|TRBJ2-2|TRBD2|TRBV24-1
TGTGCCACCAGTGACTTTCCCGGGACTAGCGGGAGTGTACCGAACACCGGGGAGCTGTTTTTT
CATSDFPGTSGSVPNTGELFF
>once|TRBJ1-4|TRBD1|TRBV7-9
TGTGCCAGCAGCCCGCCAAGAGGGGGCGATGAAAAACTGTTTTTT
CASSPPRGGDEKLFF
>.|TRBJ1-5|.|TRBV5-4
TGTGCCAGCAGCTTCGGAGGGGACCAAGATCAGCCCCAGCATTTT
CASSFGGDQDQPQHF
>.|TRBJ2-1|TRBD2|TRBV19
TGTGCCAGTAGTCCCGTAACGGGAGGGTACAATGAGCAGTTCTTC
CASSPVTGGYNEQFF
>.|TRBJ1-4|TRBD1|TRBV6-5
TGTGCCAGCAGATCGGGACAGGGGAGAGAAAAACTGTTTTTT
CASRSGQGREKLFF
>once|TRBJ2-5|.|TRBV6-5
TGTGCCAGCAGTTACACGACAGGTTGGCGAGAGACCCAGTACTTC
CASSYTTGWRETQYF
>.|TRBJ2-3|TRBD1|TRBV9
TGTGCCAGCAGCGTAGCTGGACAGGGGATAGATACGCAGTATTTT
CASSVAGQGIDTQYF
>few|TRBJ2-5|TRBD2|TRBV10-2
TGCGCCACCTCGGGACTAGGGGGTGTGGAGACCCAGTACTTC
CATSGLGGVETQYF
>once|TRBJ1-2|TRBD1|TRBV7-9
TGTGCCAGCAGCTTTCTACGGACAGGGGTCTCTGGCTACACCTTC
CASSFLRTGVSGYTF
>.|TRBJ2-7|.|TRBV20-1
TGCAGTGCTAGTGAGGGCAGCTCCTACGAGCAGTACTTC
CSASEGSSYEQYF
>.|TRBJ1-1|.|TRBV18
TGTGCCAGCTCACCGGACCTAATTTTTAGCGGGAACACTGAAGCTTTCTTT
CASSPDLIFSGNTEAFF
>.|TRBJ2-1|TRBD2|TRBV4-1
TGCGCCAGCAGCCAGGGACTAGCGGAAAGCAATGAGCAGTTCTTC
CASSQGLAESNEQFF
>.|TRBJ2-7|.|TRBV27
TGTGCCAGCAGTTTCCGGGACGAGCAGTACTTC
CASSFRDEQYF
>.|TRBJ2-6|.|TRBV27
TGTGCCAGCAGACAACACAGGGACTCTGGGGCCAACGTCCTGACTTTC
CASRQHRDSGANVLTF
>.|TRBJ1-2|.|TRBV10-3
TGTGCCACCCGACAGCCCGAAAGGAACTATGGCTACACCTTC
CATRQPERNYGYTF
>.|TRBJ1-5|TRBD1|TRBV19
TGTGCCAGTAATGGGGGGAGAGGGGGCGATAATCAGCCCCAGCATTTT
CASNGGRGGDNQPQHF
>.|TRBJ1-1|.|TRBV28
TGTGCCAGCACCCCTGACACGAACACTGAAGCTTTCTTT
CASTPDTNTEAFF
>.|TRBJ1-1|.|TRBV30
TGTGCCTGGAGTGTCTCCCAGGGTCGGACTGAAGCTTTCTTT
CAWSVSQGRTEAFF
>.|TRBJ2-7|.|TRBV7-2
TGTGCCAGCAGCTCGAGGGACTCCTACTCCGTGCAGTACTTC
CASSSRDSYSVQYF
>.|TRBJ1-1|.|TRBV11-2
TGTGCCAGCAGCGTCGACGGGTACCTTGAAGCTTTCTTT
CASSVDGYLEAFF
>.|TRBJ2-2|.|TRBV5-1
TGCGCCAGCAGCCTCGGGACTACCGGGGAGCTGTTTTTT
CASSLGTTGELFF
>.|TRBJ2-3|.|TRBV9
TGTGCCAGCAGCGTAGCAGGGAGCACAGATACGCAGTATTTT
CASSVAGSTDTQYF
>.|TRBJ2-7|TRBD2|TRBV5-1
TGCGCCAGCAGCTTGGTGCCGTACATAAGGGGACTAGCGGGATCCTACGAGCAGTACTTC
CASSLVPYIRGLAGSYEQYF
>.|TRBJ1-5|TRBD1|TRBV28
TGTGCCAGCAGTAGCATGGGACAGGCCAATCAGCCCCAGCATTTT
CASSSMGQANQPQHF
>.|TRBJ2-7|.|TRBV3-1/TRBV3-2
TGTGCCAGCAGCCAGGCGGGACGGAGGGGCGAGCAGTACTTC
CASSQAGRRGEQYF
>.|TRBJ2-3|TRBD2|TRBV19
TGTGCCAGTAGCCTTGGACTAGCGGGACTGACAGATACGCAGTATTTT
CASSLGLAGLTDTQYF
>.|TRBJ2-6|.|TRBV7-9
TGTGCCAGCAGCTTACGCTCTGGGGCCAACGTCCTGACTTTC
CASSLRSGANVLTF
>once|TRBJ1-2|TRBD1|TRBV18
TGTGCCAGCTCAGGGACAGCCTCTAACTATGGCTACACCTTC
CASSGTASNYGYTF
>.|TRBJ1-1|TRBD1|TRBV6-5
TGTGCCAGCAGACCGGGACAGAGTCCGAACACTGAAGCTTTCTTT
CASRPGQSPNTEAFF
>.|TRBJ1-1|.|TRBV7-2
TGTGCCAGCAGCTTATATCGCGACACTGAAGCTTTCTTT
CASSLYRDTEAFF
>.|TRBJ1-1|TRBD1|TRBV5-4
TGTGCCAGCAGCTTGATGGACAGGGGTAATACTGAAGCTTTCTTT
CASSLMDRGNTEAFF
>.|TRBJ1-6|TRBD1|TRBV6-1
TGTGCCAGCAGTGAACTGGGACAGGGAAGGTCACCCCTCCACTTT
CASSELGQGRSPLHF